Included here is one TCR beta chain sequence, with context. Germline V gene lookup returns CDR1 LNHDA and CDR2 SQIVND (reference sequence). Trimming cost V 10 bases and J 3 bases, with 15 bases left between them. The CDR3 spans 13 residues. Authors' data handling: Cell counts per sample came from amplifying reference gene primers. The table came from immunoSEQ multiplex PCR; TCRdb's copy has only in-frame clones and leaves some out. The DNA gave D and trimming, while V, J and clone size come from that table. The sample includes 120,000 or so clones, about 80% of them seen just once. This entry comes from a study of blood T cell repertoires in COVID-19.

The chain combines TRBV19 with TRBJ1-1, with D unresolved. This clonotype was obtained from a woman aged 80 or older with acute or convalescent COVID-19. Material: peripheral blood. The DNA for the CDR3 is TGTGCCACGAAATGGGCCTCTCACACTGAAGCTTTCTTT. Protein product: CATKWASHTEAFF.